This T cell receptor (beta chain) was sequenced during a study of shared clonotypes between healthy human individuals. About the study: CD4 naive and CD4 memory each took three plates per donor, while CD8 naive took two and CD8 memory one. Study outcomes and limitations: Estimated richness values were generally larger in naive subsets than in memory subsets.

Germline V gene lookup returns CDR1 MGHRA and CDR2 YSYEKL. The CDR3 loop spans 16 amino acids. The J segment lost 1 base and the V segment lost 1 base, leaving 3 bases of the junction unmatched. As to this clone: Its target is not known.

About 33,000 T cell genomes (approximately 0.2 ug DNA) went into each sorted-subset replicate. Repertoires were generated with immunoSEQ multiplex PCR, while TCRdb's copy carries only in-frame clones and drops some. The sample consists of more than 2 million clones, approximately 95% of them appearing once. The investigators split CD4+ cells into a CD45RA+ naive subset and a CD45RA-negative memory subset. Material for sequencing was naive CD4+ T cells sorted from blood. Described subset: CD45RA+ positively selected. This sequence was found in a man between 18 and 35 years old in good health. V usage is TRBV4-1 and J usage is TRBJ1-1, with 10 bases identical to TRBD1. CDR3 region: CASSQGQGAPNTEAFF. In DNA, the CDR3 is TGCGCCAGCAGCCAAGGACAGGGGGCTCCGAACACTGAAGCTTTCTTT.